This is a list of T cell receptor beta chains from one sample in a study of T-cell memory formation after mild COVID-19. A single record per CDR3 protein comes from TCRdb applying MiXCR to the 5' RACE reads. The sample yields 280,000 or so distinct CDR3 sequences, 8% to 9% seen once. Sequencing was performed on PBMCs or a T cell subset sorted from them (not recorded which). The receptors originated from a man aged 18 to 30 who had mild COVID-19 (a few samples of this study predate the infection). Cell type and time point are not known. Each CDR3 is given with its conserved first and last residue. The order of the fields is J gene, D gene, V gene, clone size, CDR3 DNA, CDR3 protein. A D gene is named only where the DNA matches it firmly. Expanded clones get a size class; other rows say once, few or many, or leave the size out.

J: TRBJ2-7
D: TRBD1
V: TRBV7-9
size: many
DNA: TGTGCCAGCAGCCTACAGGGGAGCTCCTACGAGCAGTACTTC
CDR3: CASSLQGSSYEQYF

J: TRBJ1-5
D: .
V: TRBV28
size: .
DNA: TGTGCCTTACAACAGCGCTATAGCAATCAGCCACAGCATTTT
CDR3: CALQQRYSNQPQHF

J: TRBJ2-1
D: .
V: TRBV9
size: few
DNA: TGTGCCAGCAGCGTAGGTCCCGGCGGGGATGAGCAGTTCTTC
CDR3: CASSVGPGGDEQFF

J: TRBJ2-1
D: .
V: TRBV18
size: .
DNA: TGTGCCAGCTCACCCTACGACTGGAAGGAGAGAGAGCAGTTCTTC
CDR3: CASSPYDWKEREQFF

J: TRBJ2-3
D: .
V: TRBV4-1
size: .
DNA: TGCGCCAGCAGCCATAGGGGAGATACGCAGTATTTT
CDR3: CASSHRGDTQYF

J: TRBJ1-1
D: .
V: TRBV5-6
size: .
DNA: TGTGCCAGCAGCAATCAGGGAAGGGCTTTCTTT
CDR3: CASSNQGRAFF

J: TRBJ1-1
D: TRBD1
V: TRBV24-1
size: few
DNA: TGTGCCACCCCGGGACAGTTCGGCACTGAAGCTTTCTTT
CDR3: CATPGQFGTEAFF

J: TRBJ2-4
D: .
V: TRBV2
size: many
DNA: TGTGCCAGCAGTGAAACGGCAATTGGGCTAGCCAAAAACATTCAGTACTTC
CDR3: CASSETAIGLAKNIQYF

J: TRBJ2-2
D: .
V: TRBV6-5
size: few
DNA: TGTGCCAGCAGCCAACCAGGTGTGGGGCCGAACACCGGGGAGCTGTTTTTT
CDR3: CASSQPGVGPNTGELFF

J: TRBJ2-3
D: .
V: TRBV6-5
size: few
DNA: TGTGCCAGCAGTTACTCGAGTAGTGCGCTAAGCACAGATACGCAGTATTTT
CDR3: CASSYSSSALSTDTQYF

J: TRBJ2-3
D: TRBD2
V: TRBV7-8
size: .
DNA: TGTGCCAGCAGCTCGAGCGGGGGGGGTTCCACAGATACGCAGTATTTT
CDR3: CASSSSGGGSTDTQYF

J: TRBJ1-5
D: .
V: TRBV7-3
size: .
DNA: TGTGCCAGCAGCTTAGTAGGGGGGCTCAATCAGCCCCAGCATTTT
CDR3: CASSLVGGLNQPQHF

J: TRBJ1-3
D: .
V: TRBV10-3
size: many
DNA: TGTGCCATCAGCCAACGCAGGGCGGTATCTGGAAACACCATATATTTT
CDR3: CAISQRRAVSGNTIYF

J: TRBJ2-1
D: .
V: TRBV6-6
size: few
DNA: TGTGCCAGCAGTTACCCGCAGGAGCAGTTCTTC
CDR3: CASSYPQEQFF

J: TRBJ2-6
D: .
V: TRBV10-3
size: many
DNA: TGTGCCATCAGCTCGTCCCCCGGGGCAAAGAGCTCTGGGGCCAACGTCCTGACTTTC
CDR3: CAISSSPGAKSSGANVLTF

J: TRBJ1-4
D: .
V: TRBV7-2
size: many
DNA: TGTGCCAGCAGCCCACAGCCGGCTAATGAAAAACTGTTTTTT
CDR3: CASSPQPANEKLFF

J: TRBJ2-2
D: TRBD2
V: TRBV20-1
size: few
DNA: TGCAGTGCTAAGACTAGCGGGGCTCCGAACACCGGGGAGCTGTTTTTT
CDR3: CSAKTSGAPNTGELFF

J: TRBJ2-5
D: .
V: TRBV7-2
size: many
DNA: TGTGCCAGCGGGTTGCAAGAGACCCAGTACTTC
CDR3: CASGLQETQYF

J: TRBJ2-3
D: .
V: TRBV7-9
size: many
DNA: TGTGCCAGCAGCTACAGGGAGAGCACAGATACGCAGTATTTT
CDR3: CASSYRESTDTQYF

J: TRBJ2-7
D: .
V: TRBV10-3
size: .
DNA: TGTGCCACCAGAGGACAGAGCTCCTACGAGCAGTACTTC
CDR3: CATRGQSSYEQYF

J: TRBJ2-7
D: .
V: TRBV21-1
size: .
DNA: TGTGCCAGCAGCAAAAGGACAGGGGCCGACTACGAGCAGTACTTC
CDR3: CASSKRTGADYEQYF

J: TRBJ2-3
D: TRBD2
V: TRBV27
size: many
DNA: TGTGCCAGCAGGACTAGCGGGGGAGATACGCAGTATTTT
CDR3: CASRTSGGDTQYF

J: TRBJ2-2
D: .
V: TRBV7-3
size: .
DNA: TGTGCCAGCAGTCGGGACTCGAACACCGGGGAGCTGTTTTTT
CDR3: CASSRDSNTGELFF

J: TRBJ2-2
D: .
V: TRBV5-6
size: .
DNA: TGTGCCAGCAGCTTGACCTCAGGGGCCGGGGAGCTGTTTTTT
CDR3: CASSLTSGAGELFF

J: TRBJ2-3
D: TRBD2
V: TRBV7-2
size: few
DNA: TGTGCCAGCAGCTTTGGGAGGGGAGCAGATACGCAGTATTTT
CDR3: CASSFGRGADTQYF

J: TRBJ1-2
D: .
V: TRBV28
size: few
DNA: TGTGCCAGCAGTTTGAATACGCCTGGCTACACCTTC
CDR3: CASSLNTPGYTF

J: TRBJ1-5
D: .
V: TRBV4-2
size: many
DNA: TGTGCCAGCAGCCATAACATGAAGGGGGGGCCGGGTCAGCCCCAGCATTTT
CDR3: CASSHNMKGGPGQPQHF

J: TRBJ2-4
D: .
V: TRBV6-5
size: .
DNA: TGTGCCAGCAAGGCTACCACAAACATTCAGTACTTC
CDR3: CASKATTNIQYF

J: TRBJ1-2
D: TRBD1
V: TRBV12-3/TRBV12-4
size: many
DNA: TGTGCCAGCAGTTTAAGGGACAGGGGGCTCTATGGCTACACCTTC
CDR3: CASSLRDRGLYGYTF

J: TRBJ1-4
D: .
V: TRBV5-6
size: few
DNA: TGTGCCAGCACCCCGACAGGTCATAATGAAAAACTGTTTTTT
CDR3: CASTPTGHNEKLFF

J: TRBJ1-1
D: .
V: TRBV5-5
size: .
DNA: TGTGCCAGCAGCCCCGGACGCAGAGTAGGGGACACTGAAGCTTTCTTT
CDR3: CASSPGRRVGDTEAFF

J: TRBJ1-4
D: .
V: TRBV5-6
size: .
DNA: TGTGCCAGCAGCTTTACCGGGGGCGGAAGTCAGGAAAAACTGTTTTTT
CDR3: CASSFTGGGSQEKLFF

J: TRBJ2-1
D: TRBD2
V: TRBV4-3
size: .
DNA: TGCGCCAGCAGCCGAAATAGCGGGGGAGCACGGGCTGAGCAGTTCTTC
CDR3: CASSRNSGGARAEQFF

J: TRBJ1-6
D: .
V: TRBV4-3
size: .
DNA: TGCGCCAGCAGCCAAGACGGAGCGCCAGGCACCAATTCACCCCTCCACTTT
CDR3: CASSQDGAPGTNSPLHF

J: TRBJ2-5
D: .
V: TRBV9
size: few
DNA: TGTGCCAGCAGCGTAGAGTCTGTGGGGCACCAAGAGACCCAGTACTTC
CDR3: CASSVESVGHQETQYF

J: TRBJ2-3
D: TRBD2
V: TRBV5-1
size: .
DNA: TGCGCCAGCAGCTTGGGGGCGGGGGACTCCAAGGATACGCAGTATTTT
CDR3: CASSLGAGDSKDTQYF

J: TRBJ2-2
D: TRBD2
V: TRBV29-1
size: .
DNA: TGCAGCGTTGAGAAAGCGGGATCGAACACCGGGGAGCTGTTTTTT
CDR3: CSVEKAGSNTGELFF

J: TRBJ1-1
D: .
V: TRBV29-1
size: many
DNA: TGCAGCGTTGAAGATCGGGGAAAGGGGTTGAACACTGAAGCTTTCTTT
CDR3: CSVEDRGKGLNTEAFF

J: TRBJ2-7
D: TRBD2
V: TRBV6-2/TRBV6-3
size: .
DNA: TGTGCCAGCAGTTACGACGCAAATAGCGGGGGAGGATACGAGCAGTACTTC
CDR3: CASSYDANSGGGYEQYF

J: TRBJ1-4
D: .
V: TRBV12-3/TRBV12-4
size: many
DNA: TGTGCCAGCAGTCCGACAGTACCTAATGAAAAACTGTTTTTT
CDR3: CASSPTVPNEKLFF

J: TRBJ1-5
D: TRBD1
V: TRBV12-3/TRBV12-4
size: .
DNA: TGTGCCAGCAGTGCGACAGGGGCAGGACAGCCCCAGCATTTT
CDR3: CASSATGAGQPQHF

J: TRBJ2-7
D: .
V: TRBV12-3/TRBV12-4
size: few
DNA: TGTGCCAGCAGGGTCGAGGGAAGGCCCTACGAGCAGTACTTC
CDR3: CASRVEGRPYEQYF

J: TRBJ2-1
D: .
V: TRBV7-9
size: many
DNA: TGTGCCAGCGAGGCCGATTACAATGAGCAGTTCTTC
CDR3: CASEADYNEQFF

J: TRBJ2-1
D: TRBD2
V: TRBV6-2/TRBV6-3
size: many
DNA: TGTGCCAGCAGTTACTTGCGGGGGGACTCCTACAATGAGCAGTTCTTC
CDR3: CASSYLRGDSYNEQFF

J: TRBJ2-2
D: TRBD2
V: TRBV12-3/TRBV12-4
size: .
DNA: TGTGCCAGCAGTAGGGACTATATGAACACCGGGGAGCTGTTTTTT
CDR3: CASSRDYMNTGELFF

J: TRBJ2-3
D: .
V: TRBV7-2
size: many
DNA: TGTGCCAGCAGCTTCCTGCGGGCTAGCACAGATACGCAGTATTTT
CDR3: CASSFLRASTDTQYF

J: TRBJ1-2
D: .
V: TRBV21-1
size: few
DNA: TGTGCCAGCAGCAAAGGGGCACAGGGTAATGACGACACCTTC
CDR3: CASSKGAQGNDDTF

J: TRBJ2-3
D: TRBD1
V: TRBV6-5
size: .
DNA: TGTGCCAGCAGATCCGGGACAGGGGGCGAGGATACGCAGTATTTT
CDR3: CASRSGTGGEDTQYF

J: TRBJ2-3
D: TRBD1
V: TRBV10-3
size: .
DNA: TGTGCCATCCGAGACAGGGTAGGAACAGATACGCAGTATTTT
CDR3: CAIRDRVGTDTQYF

J: TRBJ2-7
D: TRBD1
V: TRBV5-1
size: many
DNA: TGCGCCAGCAGCGTAGCGACAGGGTACGAGCAGTACTTC
CDR3: CASSVATGYEQYF

J: TRBJ1-1
D: TRBD1
V: TRBV7-9
size: .
DNA: TGTGCCAGCAGCCCCCGACAGGGGGCGGGAAACACTGAAGCTTTCTTT
CDR3: CASSPRQGAGNTEAFF

J: TRBJ1-2
D: TRBD1
V: TRBV7-9
size: few
DNA: TGTGCCAGCAGCGCGCGACAGGGGCCTTCCTATGGCTACACCTTC
CDR3: CASSARQGPSYGYTF

J: TRBJ2-2
D: TRBD1
V: TRBV12-3/TRBV12-4
size: few
DNA: TGTGCCAGCAGACCGGGACAGGGGGCTTGGACCGGGGAGCTGTTTTTT
CDR3: CASRPGQGAWTGELFF